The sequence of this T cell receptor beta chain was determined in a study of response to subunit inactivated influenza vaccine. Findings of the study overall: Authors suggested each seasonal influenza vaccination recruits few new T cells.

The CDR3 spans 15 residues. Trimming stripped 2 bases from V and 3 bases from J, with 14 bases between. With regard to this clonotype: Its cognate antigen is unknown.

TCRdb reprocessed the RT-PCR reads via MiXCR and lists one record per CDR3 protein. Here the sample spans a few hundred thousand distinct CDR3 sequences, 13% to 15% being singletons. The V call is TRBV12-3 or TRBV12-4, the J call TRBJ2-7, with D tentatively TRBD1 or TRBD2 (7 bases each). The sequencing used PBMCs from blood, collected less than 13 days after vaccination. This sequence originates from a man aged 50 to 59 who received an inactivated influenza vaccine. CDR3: CASSLQQGGNYEQYF. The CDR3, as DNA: TGTGCCAGCAGTTTACAGCAGGGGGGGAACTACGAGCAGTACTTC.